This is a list of T cell receptor beta chains from one sample in a study of OX40 agonist ivuxolimab in advanced cancers. Libraries were prepared by immunoSEQ multiplex PCR; TCRdb keeps only in-frame clonotypes and omits some of them. The profile shows more than 65,000 clones, around 88% of them singletons. Sequenced material: CD4+ or CD8+ T cells sorted from blood, taken in a trial of the OX40 agonist ivuxolimab. These receptors originate from an adult with an advanced solid tumor such as melanoma, head and neck, liver or kidney cancer. Each CDR3 is given with its conserved first and last residue. A D gene is named only where the DNA matches it firmly. Expanded clones get a size class; other rows say once, few or many, or leave the size out.

TRBV30,TRBJ2-7,-,-,CAWSLTRSEQYF,TGTGCCTGGAGTCTTACTAGATCCGAGCAGTACTTC
TRBV14,TRBJ1-2,-,-,CASSAGLGYTF,TGTGCCAGCAGCGCGGGGCTCGGCTACACCTTC
TRBV5-1,TRBJ2-3,-,-,CASSSGGGSYTDTQYF,TGCGCCAGCAGCTCTGGAGGGGGGAGTTACACAGATACGCAGTATTTT
TRBV4-1,TRBJ2-1,-,-,CASSLRDKIGDEQFF,TGCGCCAGCAGCCTCCGGGACAAGATAGGAGATGAGCAGTTCTTC
TRBV6-5,TRBJ1-6,TRBD1,-,CASSPQGGGSPLHF,TGTGCCAGCAGTCCGCAGGGGGGAGGGTCACCCCTCCACTTT
TRBV5-1,TRBJ2-5,-,-,CASSLAGQEAQYF,TGCGCCAGCAGCTTGGCGGGCCAAGAGGCCCAGTACTTC
TRBV5-1,TRBJ2-5,-,-,CASSLGGLDQETQYF,TGCGCCAGCAGCTTGGGTGGGCTAGACCAAGAGACCCAGTACTTC
TRBV7-9,TRBJ1-6,-,-,CASSLVLGNSPLHF,TGTGCCAGCAGCTTAGTTTTAGGAAATTCACCCCTCCACTTT
TRBV2,TRBJ2-3,TRBD2,-,CASSETGGRTDTQYF,TGTGCCAGCAGTGAAACGGGGGGGCGGACAGATACGCAGTATTTT
TRBV4-1,TRBJ1-2,-,few,CASSQEGVGYTF,TGCGCCAGCAGCCAAGAGGGGGTTGGCTACACCTTC
TRBV13,TRBJ2-1,-,-,CASRSSFRDYNEQFF,TGTGCCAGCAGATCATCTTTCCGGGACTACAATGAGCAGTTCTTC
TRBV6-5,TRBJ2-5,TRBD2,few,CASSVAGEETQYF,TGTGCCAGCAGTGTAGCGGGGGAGGAGACCCAGTACTTC
TRBV9,TRBJ2-2,TRBD1,-,CASSIQGASTGELFF,TGTGCCAGCAGCATACAGGGGGCGAGTACCGGGGAGCTGTTTTTT
TRBV12-5,TRBJ2-1,-,-,CASTIGGPNNEQFF,TGTGCTAGTACCATCGGGGGGCCCAACAATGAGCAGTTCTTC
TRBV5-5,TRBJ1-5,-,-,CASSVTGSNQPQHF,TGTGCCAGCAGCGTTACAGGGTCGAATCAGCCCCAGCATTTT
TRBV7-9,TRBJ1-1,-,-,CASSLAGRGSDTEAFF,TGTGCCAGCAGCTTAGCGGGGCGGGGAAGTGACACTGAAGCTTTCTTT
TRBV6-5,TRBJ1-6,-,-,CASSLGTPSPLHF,TGTGCCAGCAGCCTCGGGACACCCTCACCCCTCCACTTT
TRBV7-7,TRBJ2-5,-,few,CASSPGLAQETQYF,TGTGCTAGCAGCCCAGGGCTAGCACAAGAGACCCAGTACTTC
TRBV6-1,TRBJ1-6,-,few,CASRRYVESPLHF,TGTGCCAGCAGGAGGTACGTAGAATCACCCCTCCACTTT
TRBV27,TRBJ2-6,TRBD1,few,CASGYRDRRASGANVLTF,TGTGCCAGCGGCTACCGGGACAGAAGAGCCTCTGGGGCCAACGTCCTGACTTTC
TRBV4-1,TRBJ1-5,-,-,CASSQGADLLLEPQHF,TGCGCCAGCAGCCAAGGGGCAGACCTGTTGCTTGAGCCCCAGCATTTT
TRBV5-1,TRBJ1-1,-,-,CASTSRVGDTEAFF,TGCGCCAGCACTTCCCGAGTAGGGGACACTGAAGCTTTCTTT
TRBV4-2,TRBJ2-1,TRBD2,-,CASSATGGPQWDEQFF,TGTGCCAGCAGCGCAACGGGGGGGCCCCAGTGGGATGAGCAGTTCTTC
TRBV2,TRBJ1-2,TRBD1,-,CASSATGMGYTF,TGTGCCAGCAGTGCGACAGGGATGGGCTACACCTTC
TRBV2,TRBJ1-4,-,-,CASSDRGRNEKLFF,TGTGCCAGCAGTGACCGAGGGAGAAATGAAAAACTGTTTTTT
TRBV7-9,TRBJ2-2,-,-,CASRIHGDTGELFF,TGTGCCAGCAGGATACACGGGGATACCGGGGAGCTGTTTTTT
TRBV7-2,TRBJ2-7,-,few,CASSFKVGQYF,TGTGCCAGCAGCTTTAAGGTGGGGCAGTACTTC
TRBV18,TRBJ2-7,-,-,CASSPPAGAYEQYF,TGTGCCAGCTCACCCCCAGCGGGTGCCTACGAGCAGTACTTC
TRBV6-1,TRBJ2-2,-,-,CASSRQELASGELFF,TGTGCCAGCAGTCGTCAAGAACTAGCATCCGGGGAGCTGTTTTTT
TRBV5-4,TRBJ2-3,-,-,CASSLQLGSTDTQYF,TGTGCCAGCAGCCTACAACTAGGAAGCACAGATACGCAGTATTTT
TRBV5-1,TRBJ2-7,TRBD1,-,CASSPRQGGYEQYF,TGCGCCAGCAGCCCTAGACAGGGGGGCTACGAGCAGTACTTC
TRBV5-6,TRBJ1-1,-,-,CASSLRGPEATEAFF,TGTGCCAGCAGCTTACGGGGCCCAGAGGCGACTGAAGCTTTCTTT
TRBV20-1,TRBJ2-7,-,once,CSAAEYYEQYF,TGCAGTGCCGCAGAATACTACGAGCAGTACTTC